These 9 T cell receptor beta chains were all obtained from the same sample, sequenced in a study of blood T cell repertoires in COVID-19. Generated by immunoSEQ multiplex PCR, the TCRdb table keeps only in-frame clones and is missing some. The sample lists about 260,000 clones, 85% to 90% occurring once. The sequencing input was PBMCs or T cells enriched from blood (not recorded which). The receptor source for this set is a man in his fifties who had been exposed to COVID-19.

The chain uses TRBV7-9 and TRBJ1-5; 10 bases fit TRBD1. Unmatched junction bases numbered 4, after V lost 3 bases and J lost 5 bases. The CDR3 has 15 residues. Germline CDR1 is SEHNR and CDR2 is FQNEAQ (reference sequence). The CDR3 spells CASSLGTGVDQPQHF. The CDR3 nucleotides read TGTGCCAGCAGCTTGGGGACAGGGGTAGATCAGCCCCAGCATTTT.

The rearrangement links TRBV28 to TRBJ1-5, with D perhaps matching TRBD1 (5 bases). This CDR3 contains 15 residues. Germline CDR1 MDHEN, CDR2 SYDVKM. Trimming took 7 bases from V and 3 from J, leaving 16 bases between them. CDR3 in DNA: TGTGCCAGCACCAAACTCCGGGACTTCAATCAGCCCCAGCATTTT. This codes for CASTKLRDFNQPQHF. Looking up the rest from reference TRBV28 and TRBJ1-5 gives the full variable domain: DVKVTQSSRYLVKRTGEKVFLECVQDMDHENMFWYRQDPGLGLRLIYFSYDVKMKEKGDIPEGYSVSREKKERFSLILESASTNQTSMYLCASTKLRDFNQPQHFGDGTRLSIL.

This rearrangement joins TRBV28 to TRBJ2-5, with 10 nucleotides matching TRBD2. The CDR3 is made up of 15 amino acids. Germline lookup yields CDR1 MDHEN and CDR2 SYDVKM. J lost 1 base, V lost 6 bases, and 5 bases had no gene match. CDR3 DNA: TGTGCCAGCAGGAGAGCGGGGGGGCCCCAAGAGACCCAGTACTTC. Amino acid sequence: CASRRAGGPQETQYF.

The chain is built from TRBV5-1 and TRBJ2-5, with 14 bases matching TRBD2. The CDR3 covers 14 residues. Germline trimming cut 7 bases from V and 5 bases from J; bases unmatched to any gene: 4. Germline V gene sequence: CDR1 SGHRS, CDR2 YFSETQ. The CDR3 sequence: CASRLAGGPETQYF. The CDR3 DNA reads TGCGCCAGCCGACTAGCGGGAGGGCCGGAGACCCAGTACTTC.

This chain uses TRBV7-8 with TRBJ1-5; a possible D gene is TRBD1 (5 bases). The CDR3 length is 16 residues. V gave up 4 bases and J gave up 1 base, with 14 bases separating them. The V gene's germline CDR1 is SGHVS and CDR2 FQNEAQ. CDR3 region: CASSSSWGGSNQPQHF. CDR3 bases: TGTGCCAGCAGCTCATCTTGGGGGGGAAGCAATCAGCCCCAGCATTTT.

This clone occurred once. The chain carries TRBV12-5 and TRBJ2-1; TRBD2 matches 11 bases. Trimming cost V 5 bases and J 7 bases; bases outside gene matches: 13. Germline-derived CDR1 and CDR2 are LGHNT and FRNRAP. The CDR3 runs to 17 residues. DNA of the CDR3: TGTGCTAGTGGTCCAGCTCAACTAGCGGGAGAGAAAAATGAGCAGTTCTTC. It translates to CASGPAQLAGEKNEQFF.

This rearrangement joins TRBV4-2 to TRBJ2-7, with unresolved D. CDR3 length: 14 amino acids. Germline V gives CDR1 LGHNA, CDR2 YNFKEQ. Trimming removed 1 base from V and 3 bases from J, with 10 bases in between. Here the CDR3 DNA reads TGTGCCAGCAGCCAAGGAGACATGGGCTACGAGCAGTACTTC. Its translation is CASSQGDMGYEQYF.

The chain employs TRBV28 and TRBJ1-2, with D unresolved. The CDR3 is made up of 13 amino acids. Germline CDR1 is MDHEN and CDR2 is SYDVKM. V was clipped by 3 bases and J by 4 bases, with 9 bases between them. Here the CDR3 reads CASSLAGIYGYTF. DNA for the CDR3: TGTGCCAGCAGTTTGGCAGGAATCTATGGCTACACCTTC.

This clone was seen a handful of times. The V gene is TRBV5-1, the J gene TRBJ1-1, with TRBD1 as a possible D gene (5 bases). Trimming left V 3 bases short and J 0 bases short, with 12 bases between. CDR1 and CDR2 (germline): SGHRS, YFSETQ. There are 15 residues in the CDR3. The CDR3 reads CASSSDPTVNTEAFF. The DNA of the CDR3 is TGCGCCAGCAGCTCCGACCCGACAGTGAACACTGAAGCTTTCTTT.